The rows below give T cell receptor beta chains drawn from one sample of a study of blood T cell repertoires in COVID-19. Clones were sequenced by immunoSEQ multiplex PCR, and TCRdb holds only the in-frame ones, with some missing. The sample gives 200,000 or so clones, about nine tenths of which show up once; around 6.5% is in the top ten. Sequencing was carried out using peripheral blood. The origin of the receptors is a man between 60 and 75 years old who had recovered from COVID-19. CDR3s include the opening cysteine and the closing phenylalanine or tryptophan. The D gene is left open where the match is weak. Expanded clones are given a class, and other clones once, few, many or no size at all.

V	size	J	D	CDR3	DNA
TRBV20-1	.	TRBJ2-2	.	CSASMTVNTGELFF	TGCAGTGCTAGTATGACAGTGAACACCGGGGAGCTGTTTTTT
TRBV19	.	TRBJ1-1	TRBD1	CASSSGQGNTEAFF	TGTGCCAGTAGTTCCGGACAGGGGAACACTGAAGCTTTCTTT
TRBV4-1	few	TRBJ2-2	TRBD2	CASSLAGLAGASNTGELFF	TGCGCCAGCAGCCTAGCCGGACTAGCGGGGGCCTCGAACACCGGGGAGCTGTTTTTT
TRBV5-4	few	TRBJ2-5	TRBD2	CASSPSGGTQETQYF	TGTGCCAGCAGCCCGAGCGGGGGGACACAAGAGACCCAGTACTTC
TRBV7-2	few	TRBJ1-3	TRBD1	CASSFGQGLSGNTIYF	TGTGCCAGCAGCTTTGGACAGGGACTCTCTGGAAACACCATATATTTT
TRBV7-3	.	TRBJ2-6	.	CASSSPGDNVLTF	TGTGCCAGCAGCTCCCCAGGGGACAACGTCCTGACTTTC
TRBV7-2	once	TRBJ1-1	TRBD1	CASSSRGDRGSEAFF	TGTGCCAGCAGCTCTCGGGGGGACAGGGGGTCTGAAGCTTTCTTT
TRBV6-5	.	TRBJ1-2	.	CASSPPGVGGYTF	TGTGCCAGCAGCCCCCCAGGGGTGGGAGGCTACACCTTC
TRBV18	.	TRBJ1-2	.	CASSPPDRLGTYGYTF	TGTGCCAGCTCACCACCCGACAGGCTCGGTACCTATGGCTACACCTTC
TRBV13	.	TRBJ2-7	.	CASSLRGGAYEQYF	TGTGCCAGCAGCTTAAGGGGGGGCGCCTACGAGCAGTACTTC
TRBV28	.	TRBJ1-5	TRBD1	CASRQGGNQPQHF	TGTGCCAGCCGACAGGGGGGCAATCAGCCCCAGCATTTT
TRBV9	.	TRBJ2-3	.	CASSVGGARTDTQYF	TGTGCCAGCAGCGTAGGTGGGGCCCGCACAGATACGCAGTATTTT
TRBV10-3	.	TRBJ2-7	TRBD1	CAIRAGTGGGSYEQYF	TGTGCCATCAGAGCCGGGACAGGCGGCGGCTCCTACGAGCAGTACTTC
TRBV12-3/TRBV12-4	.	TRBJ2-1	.	CASNPDSRNEQFF	TGTGCCAGCAACCCGGACAGTCGTAATGAGCAGTTCTTC
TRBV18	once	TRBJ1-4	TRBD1	CASSPTGPTNEKLFF	TGTGCCAGCTCACCGACAGGGCCAACTAATGAAAAACTGTTTTTT
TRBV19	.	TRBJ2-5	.	CASSIRGFQETQYF	TGTGCCAGTAGTATTAGGGGATTCCAAGAGACCCAGTACTTC
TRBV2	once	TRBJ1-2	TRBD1	CASRDDVQGAGGYTF	TGTGCCAGCAGAGACGACGTCCAGGGGGCGGGAGGCTACACCTTC
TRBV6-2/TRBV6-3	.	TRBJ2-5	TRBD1	CASSYSIQGARETQYF	TGTGCCAGCAGTTACTCGATACAGGGGGCGCGTGAGACCCAGTACTTC
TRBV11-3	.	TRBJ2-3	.	CASSSGRGGTQYF	TGTGCCAGCAGTAGCGGTCGGGGAGGTACGCAGTATTTT
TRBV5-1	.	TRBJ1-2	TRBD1	CASSLDTGGRMGYTF	TGCGCCAGCAGCTTGGACACAGGGGGACGTATGGGCTACACCTTC
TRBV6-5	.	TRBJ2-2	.	CASSRTHTGELFF	TGTGCCAGCAGTCGGACTCACACCGGGGAGCTGTTTTTT
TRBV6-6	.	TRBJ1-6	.	CASSLLQTVGSPLHF	TGTGCCAGCAGTCTACTCCAGACAGTCGGTTCACCCCTCCACTTT
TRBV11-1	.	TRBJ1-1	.	CASSPLTRAFF	TGTGCCAGCAGCCCCCTTACGCGCGCTTTCTTT
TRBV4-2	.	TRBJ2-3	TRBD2	CASSPRLAGGPSTDTQYF	TGTGCCAGCAGCCCCCGACTAGCGGGGGGGCCGAGCACAGATACGCAGTATTTT
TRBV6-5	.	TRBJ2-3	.	CASRLQGWGTDTQYF	TGTGCCAGCAGGCTACAGGGATGGGGCACAGATACGCAGTATTTT
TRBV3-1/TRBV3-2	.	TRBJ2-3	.	CASSQDWAKDTQYF	TGTGCCAGCAGCCAAGATTGGGCTAAAGATACGCAGTATTTT
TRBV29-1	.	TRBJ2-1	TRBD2	CSVEPGLRSYNEQFF	TGCAGCGTTGAACCGGGACTACGCTCCTACAATGAGCAGTTCTTC
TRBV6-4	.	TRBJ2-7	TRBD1	CASTRTGGADEQYF	TGTGCCAGCACCCGGACAGGGGGCGCGGACGAGCAGTACTTC
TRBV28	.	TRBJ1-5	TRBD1	CASSLGTGGRIQPQHF	TGTGCCAGCAGCCTGGGGACAGGGGGTCGAATTCAGCCCCAGCATTTT